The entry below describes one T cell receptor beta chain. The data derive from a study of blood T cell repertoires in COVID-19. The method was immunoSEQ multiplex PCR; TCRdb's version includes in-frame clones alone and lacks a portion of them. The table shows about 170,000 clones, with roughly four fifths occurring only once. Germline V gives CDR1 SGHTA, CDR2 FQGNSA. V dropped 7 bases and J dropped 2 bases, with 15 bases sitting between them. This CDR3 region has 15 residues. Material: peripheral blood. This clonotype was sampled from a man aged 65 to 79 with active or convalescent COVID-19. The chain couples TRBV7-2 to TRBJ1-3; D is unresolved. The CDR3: CASTPGVRTGNTIYF. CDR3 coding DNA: TGTGCCAGCACCCCAGGCGTCAGAACTGGAAACACCATATATTTT.